The 4 T cell receptor beta chains below all came from one sample that was sequenced in a study of shared clonotypes between healthy human individuals. In the naive CD8 group, cells lacked CD45RO and were positively selected for CCR7, so terminally differentiated effector memory CD45RA+ cells were left out. Repertoires were generated with immunoSEQ multiplex PCR, while TCRdb's copy carries only in-frame clones and drops some. The profile shows millions of clones, about 95% of them singletons. Sequencing was done on a sample of naive CD8+ T cells sorted from blood. These receptors originate from a man between 18 and 29 years old in good health.

The chain carries TRBV7-9 and TRBJ1-1; D perhaps matches TRBD1 (5 bases). Trimming cost V 4 bases and J 0 bases, with 9 bases left between them. The germline V gene has CDR1 SEHNR and CDR2 FQNEAQ (reference sequence). The CDR3 length is 14 residues. DNA for the CDR3: TGTGCCAGCAGCTCGGGACTGATGAACACTGAAGCTTTCTTT. This translates into CASSSGLMNTEAFF.

This chain links TRBV29-1 with TRBJ2-7; 9 nucleotides line up with TRBD2. J gave up 3 bases and V 6 bases, and 9 bases lay outside the gene matches. In germline, CDR1 is SQVTM, CDR2 ANQGSEA. The CDR3 consists of 14 residues. The CDR3 here is CSVSGTSILYEQYF. CDR3 nucleotide sequence: TGCAGCGTCTCCGGGACTAGCATCCTCTACGAGCAGTACTTC.

This sequence joins TRBV19 and TRBJ1-1; D is undetermined. The CDR3 has 14 residues. Germline assignment: CDR1 LNHDA and CDR2 SQIVND (reference sequence). Trimming pared 5 bases from V and 2 bases from J, leaving 12 bases between. In DNA form, the CDR3 reads TGTGCCAGTAGTCTCGGACGGGTAAACACTGAAGCTTTCTTT. Encoded protein: CASSLGRVNTEAFF.

V gene TRBV29-1 combines with J gene TRBJ2-7; 8 nucleotides align to TRBD1. The CDR3 extends over 15 amino acids. With 2 bases clipped from V and 3 bases from J, the junction kept 9 bases outside the gene matches. Per the germline V gene, CDR1 is SQVTM and CDR2 is ANQGSEA. The CDR3: CSVEFGQGTFYEQYF. The CDR3 DNA reads as TGCAGCGTTGAATTTGGACAGGGAACATTCTACGAGCAGTACTTC.